Following are 10 T cell receptor beta chains from one sample sequenced in a study of cytomegalovirus exposure and HLA in healthy donors. PCR used 60 Vbeta primers and 13 Jbeta primers. Sequencing was performed with immunoSEQ multiplex PCR; in TCRdb, only in-frame clones are kept and a portion is missing. Of about 190,000 clones in the sample, over 80% were seen once. Sequenced sample: PBMCs. These receptors came from a man under 40 in good health and CMV-seronegative.

This clone was found once. The V and J genes are TRBV4-1 and TRBJ2-6; D possibly corresponds to TRBD2 (6 bases). The length of the CDR3 is 20 residues. In germline, CDR1 is MGHRA, CDR2 YSYEKL. V was clipped by 2 bases and J by 0 bases, with 20 bases between them. The DNA of the CDR3 is TGCGCCAGCAGCCAAAGTAGCGGAGTACCCGGTCCCTCTGGGGCCAACGTCCTGACTTTC. Protein sequence: CASSQSSGVPGPSGANVLTF.

This chain's CDR3 is CASRAGGGRNHNEQFF. Written as DNA, the CDR3 is TGTGCCAGCAGAGCAGGCGGCGGGAGGAACCACAATGAGCAGTTCTTC. V is TRBV28 and J is TRBJ2-1; TRBD2 agrees at 8 bases. Germline V CDR1 and CDR2: MDHEN, SYDVKM. CDR3 length: 16 amino acids. J lost 5 bases, V lost 6 bases, and 12 bases had no gene match. Using reference TRBV28 and TRBJ2-1 for the parts outside the CDR3, the full variable domain is DVKVTQSSRYLVKRTGEKVFLECVQDMDHENMFWYRQDPGLGLRLIYFSYDVKMKEKGDIPEGYSVSREKKERFSLILESASTNQTSMYLCASRAGGGRNHNEQFFGPGTRLTVL.

J is TRBJ2-2 and V is TRBV6-4; maybe TRBD2 (5 bases). CDR3 length: 13 amino acids. Germline CDR1 and CDR2: MRHNA and SNTAGT. V dropped 2 bases and J dropped 5 bases, with 6 bases sitting between them. The CDR3 is CASSDGETGELFF. The CDR3 bases are TGTGCCAGCAGTGACGGGGAGACCGGGGAGCTGTTTTTT.

V and J are TRBV19 and TRBJ2-7; the D gene is possibly TRBD2 (6 bases). The CDR3 is 15 residues long. V lost 2 bases and J lost 3, with 14 bases in between. Per the germline V gene, CDR1 is LNHDA and CDR2 is SQIVND (reference sequence). Here the CDR3 DNA reads TGTGCCAGTAGTATAAGCGGAGGGCTCGACTACGAGCAGTACTTC. Its translation is CASSISGGLDYEQYF.

As to this clone: One end of the junction is discordant with germline, which a read error may explain. The chain has TRBV7-9 and TRBJ2-3, with a weak D call TRBD2 (6 bases). The germline V gene has CDR1 SEHNR and CDR2 FQNEAQ (reference sequence). The CDR3 is made up of 16 amino acids. CDR3 bases: TGTTCCAGCAGCCTGGGACTTCGTTCTAGCACAGATACGCAGTATTTT. Translating it yields CSSSLGLRSSTDTQYF.

This chain connects TRBV7-8 to TRBJ1-1; D is uncertain. The V gene lost 7 bases and the J gene lost 5 bases, with 8 bases spanning the gap. CDR3 size: 11 residues. Germline V gene data show CDR1 as SGHVS and CDR2 as FQNEAQ. CDR3 nucleotides: TGTGCCAGCACAGAGGTTACTGAAGCTTTCTTT. This translates into CASTEVTEAFF.

The chain is built from TRBV6-1 and TRBJ1-1; no definite D call. Germline lookup yields CDR1 MNHNS and CDR2 SASEGT. The CDR3 is made up of 14 amino acids. V dropped 1 base and J dropped 1 base, with 7 bases sitting between them. The CDR3 nucleotides read TGTGCCAGCAGTGAAGTGTGGGCGAACACTGAAGCTTTCTTT. This sequence encodes CASSEVWANTEAFF.

The rearrangement joins TRBV6-1 to TRBJ1-6, with D uncertain. Looked up from germline, CDR1 is MNHNS and CDR2 is SASEGT. V was trimmed by 6 bases and J by 0 bases, leaving 9 bases between them. The CDR3 extends over 15 amino acids. CDR3 nucleotides: TGTGCCAGCAGCCCAGCAGGCTCCTATAATTCACCCCTCCACTTT. Translation gives CASSPAGSYNSPLHF.

The rearrangement uses TRBV4-1 and TRBJ1-1, with D uncertain. The V end lost 1 base, the J end lost 1 base, and 4 bases lay between the germline ends. Germline CDR1 reads MGHRA; CDR2 reads YSYEKL. The CDR3 contains 13 residues. CDR3 region: CASSQARNTEAFF. The DNA for the CDR3 is TGCGCCAGCAGCCAAGCGAGGAACACTGAAGCTTTCTTT.

This clone turned up a few times. The V call is TRBV10-3, the J call TRBJ1-2, with 7 positions matching TRBD1. Germline assignment: CDR1 ENHRY and CDR2 SYGVKD. Trimming cost V 4 bases and J 3 bases; bases outside gene matches: 8. This CDR3 contains 15 residues. In DNA form, the CDR3 reads TGTGCCATCAGTGCGCAGGGGACAGCGGACTATGGCTACACCTTC. Its translation is CAISAQGTADYGYTF.